Sequencing of this T cell receptor beta chain was carried out in a study of T cells in Graves' hyperthyroidism and ophthalmopathy. The study, taken as a whole, reports: Most expanded thyroid clonotypes above 0.001 also appeared in blood.

Trimming removed 0 bases from V and 5 bases from J; junction bases left unmatched: 8. The germline V gene has CDR1 SGDLS and CDR2 YYNGEE. The CDR3 is 15 amino acids. Uncontrolled infection, other autoimmune disease, pregnancy or lactation barred patients from enrollment. Diagnosis relied on clinical symptoms, serum thyroxine and TRAb, thyroid ultrasound and orbital computed tomography. Cells are PBMCs isolated from more than 8.5 ml of fresh blood. This clonotype was observed a handful of times. The antigen is unknown. Amplification of TCR beta CDR3 regions was performed using RNA transcripts as template. Carried out on the TCR CDR3, a first-round RT-PCR used the HTBI primer set. TCRdb re-called the multiplex PCR reads with MiXCR, one entry per CDR3 protein. The data show 250,000 to 400,000 distinct CDR3 sequences, approximately 15% seen once.

The sample comprised blood. The genes are TRBV9 and TRBJ2-7; 7 bases map to TRBD2. This TCR derives from a middle-aged woman with Graves' ophthalmopathy. For the CDR3, the DNA is TGTGCCAGCAGCGTAGAACGGACTAGGTGCCACGAGCAGTACTTC. Amino acid sequence: CASSVERTRCHEQYF.